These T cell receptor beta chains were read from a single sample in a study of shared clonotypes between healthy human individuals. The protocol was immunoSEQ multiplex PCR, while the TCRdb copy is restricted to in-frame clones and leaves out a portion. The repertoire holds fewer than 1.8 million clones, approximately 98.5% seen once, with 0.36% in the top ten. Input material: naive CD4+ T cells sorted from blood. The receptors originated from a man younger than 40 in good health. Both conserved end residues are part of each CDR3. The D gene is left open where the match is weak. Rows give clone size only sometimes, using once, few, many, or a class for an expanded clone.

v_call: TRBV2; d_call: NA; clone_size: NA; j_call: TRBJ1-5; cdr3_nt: TGTGCCAGCAGTGATACAAGACTTCAGCCCCAGCATTTT; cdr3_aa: CASSDTRLQPQHF
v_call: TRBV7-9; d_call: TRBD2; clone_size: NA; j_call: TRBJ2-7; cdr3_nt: TGTGCCAGCAGCCCCGGCGTTGGACTAGCGGGAGGGTACGAGCAGTACTTC; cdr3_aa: CASSPGVGLAGGYEQYF
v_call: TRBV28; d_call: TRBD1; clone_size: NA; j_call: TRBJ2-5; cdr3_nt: TGTGCCAGCAGCCCGACAGGGAAAGAGACCCAGTACTTC; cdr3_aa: CASSPTGKETQYF
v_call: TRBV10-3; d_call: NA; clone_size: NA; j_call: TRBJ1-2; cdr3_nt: TGTGCCATCGCTGATACCCGTTCTTATGGCTACACCTTC; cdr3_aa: CAIADTRSYGYTF
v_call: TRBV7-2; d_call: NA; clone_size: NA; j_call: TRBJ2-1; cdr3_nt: TGTGCCAGCAGCTTAGGGGTAGGGCCACATTTTGAGCAGTTCTTC; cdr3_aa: CASSLGVGPHFEQFF
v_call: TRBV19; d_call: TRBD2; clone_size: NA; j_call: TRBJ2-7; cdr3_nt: TGTGCCAGTAGTAGTCCAGCGGGAGTCCCCGAGCAGTACTTC; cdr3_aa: CASSSPAGVPEQYF
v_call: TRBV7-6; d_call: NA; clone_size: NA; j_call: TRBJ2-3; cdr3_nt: TGTGCCAGCAGCTTAGCTAGGGATACGCAGTATTTT; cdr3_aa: CASSLARDTQYF
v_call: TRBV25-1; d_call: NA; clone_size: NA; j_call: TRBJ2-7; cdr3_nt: TGTGCCAGCAGTGAATATGAAGGGGAGAGGTACGAGCAGTACTTC; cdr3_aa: CASSEYEGERYEQYF
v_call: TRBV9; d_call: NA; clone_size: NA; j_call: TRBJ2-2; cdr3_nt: TGTGCCAGCAGCGAGGAGCCGGACACCGGGGAGCTGTTTTTT; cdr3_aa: CASSEEPDTGELFF
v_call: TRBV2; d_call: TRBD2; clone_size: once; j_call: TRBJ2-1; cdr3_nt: TGTGCCAGCAGCGTAACTAGCGGGAGAAACAATGAGCAGTTCTTC; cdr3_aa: CASSVTSGRNNEQFF
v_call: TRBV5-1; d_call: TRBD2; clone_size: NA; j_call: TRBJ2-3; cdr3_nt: TGCGCCAGCAGCTTGGCCGATCTAGGCGGGAGTTTGCCCACAGATACGCAGTATTTT; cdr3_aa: CASSLADLGGSLPTDTQYF
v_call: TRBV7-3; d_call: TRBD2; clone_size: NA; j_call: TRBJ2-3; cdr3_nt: TGTGCCAGCAGCTTAAACAAGCTAGCGGGGAACACAGATACGCAGTATTTT; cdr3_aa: CASSLNKLAGNTDTQYF
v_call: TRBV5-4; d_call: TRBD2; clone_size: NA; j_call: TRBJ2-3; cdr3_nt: TGTGCCAGCAGCACTTCGGCGGGAGCTAGCACAGATACGCAGTATTTT; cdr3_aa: CASSTSAGASTDTQYF
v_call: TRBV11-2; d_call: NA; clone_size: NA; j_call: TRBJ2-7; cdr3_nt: TGTGCCAGCAGCTTAGATCGGATTAGCTCCTACGAGCAGTACTTC; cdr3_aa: CASSLDRISSYEQYF
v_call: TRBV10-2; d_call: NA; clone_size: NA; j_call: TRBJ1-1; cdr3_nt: TGCGCCAGCACAATAGGGAACACTGAAGCTTTCTTT; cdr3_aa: CASTIGNTEAFF
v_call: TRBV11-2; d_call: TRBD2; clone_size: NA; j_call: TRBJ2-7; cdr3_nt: TGTGCCAGCAGCATCCGACTAGCGGATCCACCGTACGAGCAGTACTTC; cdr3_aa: CASSIRLADPPYEQYF
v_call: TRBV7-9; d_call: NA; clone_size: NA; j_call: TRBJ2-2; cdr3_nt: TGTGCCAGCAGCGGGGGCGACACCGACACCGGGGAGCTGTTTTTT; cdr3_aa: CASSGGDTDTGELFF
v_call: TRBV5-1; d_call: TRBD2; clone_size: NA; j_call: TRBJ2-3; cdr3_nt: TGCGCCAGCAGCGCGGACGGCGGGAGACCCACAGATACGCAGTATTTT; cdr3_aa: CASSADGGRPTDTQYF
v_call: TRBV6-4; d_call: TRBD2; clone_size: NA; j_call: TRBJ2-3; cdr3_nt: TGTGCCAGCAGTGACCCTAGCGGGGGCACAGATACGCAGTATTTT; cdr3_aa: CASSDPSGGTDTQYF
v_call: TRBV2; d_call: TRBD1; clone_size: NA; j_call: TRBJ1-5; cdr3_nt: TGTGCCAGCAGCCCCCGGACAGGGGGGAGCAATCAGCCCCAGCATTTT; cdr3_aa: CASSPRTGGSNQPQHF
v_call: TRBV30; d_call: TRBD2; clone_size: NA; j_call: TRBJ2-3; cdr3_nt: TGTGCCTCTGCGACTAGCGGGAGCGCAGATACGCAGTATTTT; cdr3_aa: CASATSGSADTQYF
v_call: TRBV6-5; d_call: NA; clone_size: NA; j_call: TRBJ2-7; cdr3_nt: TGTGCCAGCAGTAACACAGTGGGGTACGAGCAGTACTTC; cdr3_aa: CASSNTVGYEQYF
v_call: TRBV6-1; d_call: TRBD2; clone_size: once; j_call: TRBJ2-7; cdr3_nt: TGTGCCAGCAGTGATTTAAATAGCGGGAGCAGCGACGAGCAGTACTTC; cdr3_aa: CASSDLNSGSSDEQYF
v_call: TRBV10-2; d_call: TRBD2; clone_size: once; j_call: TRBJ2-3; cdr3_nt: TGCGCCAGCAGTGAAACTAGCGGGGCGACAGATACGCAGTATTTT; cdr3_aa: CASSETSGATDTQYF
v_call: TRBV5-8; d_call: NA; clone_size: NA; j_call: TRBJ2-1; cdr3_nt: TGTGCCAGCAGCCGAATCCTTGAGCAGTTCTTC; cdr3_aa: CASSRILEQFF
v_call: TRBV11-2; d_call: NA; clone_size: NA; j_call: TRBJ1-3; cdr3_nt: TGTGCCAGCAGCTTGGGCACCCGGTGGGGAAACACCATATATTTT; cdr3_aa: CASSLGTRWGNTIYF
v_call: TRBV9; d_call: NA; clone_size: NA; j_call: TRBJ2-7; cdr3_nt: TGTGCCAGCAGCGTAGCCGGGGGAATCTACGAGCAGTACTTC; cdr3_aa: CASSVAGGIYEQYF
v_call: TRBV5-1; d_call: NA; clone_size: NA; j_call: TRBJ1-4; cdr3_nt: TGCGCCAGCAGCTGGAGCGGTGAAAAACTGTTTTTT; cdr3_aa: CASSWSGEKLFF
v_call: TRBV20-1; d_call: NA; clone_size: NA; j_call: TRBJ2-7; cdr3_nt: TGCAGTGCTAAGGGTTCTTACGAGCAGTACTTC; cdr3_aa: CSAKGSYEQYF
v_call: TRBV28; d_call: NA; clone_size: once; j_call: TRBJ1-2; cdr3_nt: TGTGCCAGCAGTTTCGACCGACGGCGTGGCTACACCTTC; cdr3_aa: CASSFDRRRGYTF
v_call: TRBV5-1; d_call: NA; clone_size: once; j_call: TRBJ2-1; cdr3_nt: TGCGCCAGCGCGGGACTCGGAGGTTTTGATGAGCAGTTCTTC; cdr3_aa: CASAGLGGFDEQFF
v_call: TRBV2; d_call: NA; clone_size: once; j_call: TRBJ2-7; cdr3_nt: TGTGCCAGCAAAGCCAAGGGCTCCTACGAGCAGTACTTC; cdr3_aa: CASKAKGSYEQYF
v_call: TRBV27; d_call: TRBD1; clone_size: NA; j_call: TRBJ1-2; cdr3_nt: TGTGCCAGCAGTATGAACAGGGGTAACTATGGCTACACCTTC; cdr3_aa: CASSMNRGNYGYTF
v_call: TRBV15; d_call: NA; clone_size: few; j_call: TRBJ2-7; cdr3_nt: TGTGCCACCAGCAGAGATGAGGGGGGGGCGCAGTACTTC; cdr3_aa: CATSRDEGGAQYF
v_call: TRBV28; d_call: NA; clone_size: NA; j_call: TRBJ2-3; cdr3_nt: TGTGCCAGCAGTGTCAGGGGCAGCACAGATACGCAGTATTTT; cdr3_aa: CASSVRGSTDTQYF
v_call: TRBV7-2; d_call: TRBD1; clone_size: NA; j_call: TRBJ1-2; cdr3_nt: TGTGCCAGCAGCGGAAGGGACAGGAACTATGGCTACACCTTC; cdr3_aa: CASSGRDRNYGYTF
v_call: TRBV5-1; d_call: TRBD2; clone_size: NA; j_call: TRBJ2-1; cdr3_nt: TGCGCCAGCAGCTTAGGACTAGCAAGAGGGGATGAGCAGTTCTTC; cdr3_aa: CASSLGLARGDEQFF
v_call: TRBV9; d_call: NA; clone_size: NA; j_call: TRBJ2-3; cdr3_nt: TGTGCCAGCAGCGTAGGGGGGGTGGATACGCAGTATTTT; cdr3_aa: CASSVGGVDTQYF
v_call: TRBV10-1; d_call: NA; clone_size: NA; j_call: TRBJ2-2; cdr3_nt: TGCGCCACCCAACGGGACAAAGCCGGGGAGCTGTTTTTT; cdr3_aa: CATQRDKAGELFF
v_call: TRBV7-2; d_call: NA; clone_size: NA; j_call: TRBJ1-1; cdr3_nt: TGTGCCAGCAGAACAACCGGGACGGAGAACACTGAAGCTTTCTTT; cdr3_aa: CASRTTGTENTEAFF
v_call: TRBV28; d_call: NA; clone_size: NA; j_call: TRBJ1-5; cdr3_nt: TGTGCCACCGTACAGGGAGGAAGAAACCAGCCCCAGCATTTT; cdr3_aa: CATVQGGRNQPQHF
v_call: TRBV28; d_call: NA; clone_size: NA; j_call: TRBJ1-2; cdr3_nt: TGTGCCAGCAGTTTAGGCCGGGGCCTTAACTATGGCTACACCTTC; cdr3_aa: CASSLGRGLNYGYTF
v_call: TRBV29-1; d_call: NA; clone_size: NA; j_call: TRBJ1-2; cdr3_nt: TGCAGCGTTGCGGGACGGGGGATGGGTGGCTACACCTTC; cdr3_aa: CSVAGRGMGGYTF
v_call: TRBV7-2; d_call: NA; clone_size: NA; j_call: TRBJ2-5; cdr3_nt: TGTGCCAGCAGCCCCCGCGGTCAAGAGACCCAGTACTTC; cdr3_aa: CASSPRGQETQYF
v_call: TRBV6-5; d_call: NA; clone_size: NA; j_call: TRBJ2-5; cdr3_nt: TGTGCCAGCCGCCCCCTGGCTTTGGAGACCCAGTACTTC; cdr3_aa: CASRPLALETQYF
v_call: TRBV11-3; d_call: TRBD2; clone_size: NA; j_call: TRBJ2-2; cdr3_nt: TGTGCCAGCAGCGTAGCGGGAGGGCCCGGGGAGCTGTTTTTT; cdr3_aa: CASSVAGGPGELFF
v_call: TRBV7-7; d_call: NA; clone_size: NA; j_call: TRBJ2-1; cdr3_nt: TGTGCCAGCAGCTTAGCGATGTCGCACAATGAGCAGTTCTTC; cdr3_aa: CASSLAMSHNEQFF
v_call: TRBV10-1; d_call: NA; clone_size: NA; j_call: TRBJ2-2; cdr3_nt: TGCGCCAGCAGTGAATTGAGGGGAACCGGGGAGCTGTTTTTT; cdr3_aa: CASSELRGTGELFF
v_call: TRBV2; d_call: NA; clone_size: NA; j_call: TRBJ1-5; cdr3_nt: TGTGCCAGCAGTGATGGCAGGGGTCAGCCCCAGCATTTT; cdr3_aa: CASSDGRGQPQHF
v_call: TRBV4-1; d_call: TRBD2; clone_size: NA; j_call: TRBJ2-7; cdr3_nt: TGCGCCAGCAGTCCCTTTGCGGGAGGCTCCTCCTACGAGCAGTACTTC; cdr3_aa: CASSPFAGGSSYEQYF